The T cell receptor (beta chain) under discussion was sequenced for a study of T cell responses to AZD1222 COVID-19 vaccine. Study-level findings and limits: Donors were chiefly white British, with a greater number of females, and clonal diversity was perhaps underestimated.

Some clones are missing from TCRdb's copy, which holds only in-frame ones; the method was immunoSEQ multiplex PCR. The profile covers 110,000 to 150,000 clones, with over 80% appearing a single time and roughly 3.4% taken by the ten largest. This clone was counted a single time. What it binds is not known. Second-dose timings of about 4 or about 12 weeks were pooled. The CDR3 consists of 14 residues. Germline loops: CDR1 SEHNR, CDR2 FQNEAQ (reference sequence). V was cut by 4 bases and J by 5 bases, with 12 bases left in between. The chain has TRBV7-9 and TRBJ2-1, with D perhaps matching TRBD1 or TRBD2 (5 bases each). Sequenced here: peripheral blood, sampled 28 days after the second AZD1222 dose. This sequence originates from an adult who received the AZD1222 COVID-19 vaccine. The DNA for the CDR3 is TGTGCCAGCAGCTCCGGGACCCCAAACAATGAGCAGTTCTTC. Residues: CASSSGTPNNEQFF.